Listed below are T cell receptor beta chains from one sample, sequenced in a study of response to subunit inactivated influenza vaccine. One entry per CDR3 protein, called by TCRdb with MiXCR from the RT-PCR reads. Found here are about 780,000 distinct CDR3 sequences, around a sixth of them singletons; the top ten hold approximately 10%. Sequencing used PBMCs from blood, obtained 5 days after vaccination. The source is a man in his fifties who received an inactivated influenza vaccine. Each CDR3 is given without its conserved first and last residue. D genes are given only for firm matches. Not every row has a clone size; where given, it reads once, few, many or a size class.

>TRBJ2-7|.|TRBV7-9|TRBD1
ASSLARGQNEQY
>TRBJ1-2|.|TRBV20-1|TRBD1
SASATGAAYGYT
>TRBJ1-5|few|TRBV6-2/TRBV6-3|.
ASSWESLVGNQPQH
>TRBJ2-7|few|TRBV9|TRBD2
ASSVESTSGSYEQY
>TRBJ2-2|.|TRBV24-1|.
ATGGTGELF
>TRBJ1-1|.|TRBV10-3|.
AVQQGNTEAF
>TRBJ2-2|.|TRBV5-1|.
ASSLDSYTGELF
>TRBJ1-5|.|TRBV28|.
AVILTGVHQPQH
>TRBJ1-5|many|TRBV12-3/TRBV12-4|.
ASSLTRNQPQH
>TRBJ2-1|.|TRBV4-1|.
ASSQAPGENEQF
>TRBJ1-2|.|TRBV4-2|.
ASSQDTGNYGHT
>TRBJ1-2|few|TRBV6-5|TRBD1
ASTSIGKGADGYT
>TRBJ1-1|few|TRBV12-3/TRBV12-4|TRBD1
ASSHGQVHTEAF
>TRBJ1-5|.|TRBV20-1|TRBD1
SAIPDRGGNQPQH
>TRBJ2-4|many|TRBV29-1|.
SVEEAAKNIQY
>TRBJ1-5|few|TRBV20-1|.
SARLGSPFNQPQH